In this sample, the clone carrying this T cell receptor (beta chain) turned up once. A junction boundary mismatches the germline segment, possibly from a read error. The CDR3 has 11 amino acids. Original methodology: Reference gene primer amplification yielded estimated nucleated cell counts. Assay used: immunoSEQ multiplex PCR; TCRdb lists only in-frame clones, some missing. Clonal size and the V and J genes are those of that table, whereas D and trimming came from the DNA. This sample has under 200,000 clones; approximately 81% occur once, and the top ten carry roughly 7.3%. The sample originates from a study of blood T cell repertoires in COVID-19. Assignments of participants to cohorts depended upon their own reported clinical history. Resolution of symptoms, clearance, or two negative PCRs was present in recovered Cohort 3 donors.

The sequence was collected from a woman between 45 and 65 years old who had recovered from COVID-19. Input material: PBMCs or T cells enriched from blood (not recorded which). This sequence joins TRBV12-3 or TRBV12-4 and TRBJ2-3, with TRBD2 identical over 11 bases. This CDR3 reads CASSLGGTSGF. The CDR3, as DNA: TGTGCCAGCAGTTTAGGAGGGACTAGCGGTTTT.